This T cell receptor beta chain is drawn from a study of response to subunit inactivated influenza vaccine. General study points: Authors suggested each seasonal influenza vaccination recruits few new T cells.

This clonotype was seen more than once but under ten times. Its antigen is currently unknown. The germline V gene has CDR1 SGHRS and CDR2 YFSETQ. Germline trimming cut 6 bases from V and 8 bases from J; bases unmatched to any gene: 11. This CDR3 has 15 amino acids. Via MiXCR, TCRdb re-called the RT-PCR reads, giving one row per CDR3 protein. The repertoire holds about 310,000 distinct CDR3 sequences, with 21% as singletons. The specimen comprised PBMCs from blood, sampled 21 months after vaccination. J is TRBJ1-5 and V is TRBV5-1, with TRBD1 matching 10 bases. This TCR was sampled from a man aged 50 to 69 who received an inactivated influenza vaccine. For the CDR3, the DNA is TGCGCCAGCAACGATGGAGGGGGACAGGGGAAGCCCCAGCATTTT. The encoded protein is CASNDGGGQGKPQHF.